The 22 T cell receptor beta chains in this list originate from one sample, sequenced in a study of blood T cell repertoires in COVID-19 (TCRdb year 2020). The library was built by means of the immunoSEQ multiplex PCR assay. TCRdb limited this immuneACCESS table to in-frame rearrangements with V and J called. A share of clones is missing; checked studies link under half to unresolved V genes, and the rest is unexplained. This sample gives approximately 230,000 clones in total; 82% of them show up just once. Of the sample, 15% is held by the ten largest clones. The sequenced material came from PBMCs or T cells enriched from blood (not recorded which). These receptors came from a man between 40 and 49 years old who had recovered from COVID-19.

The rearrangement links TRBV6-5 to TRBJ1-2; 8 nucleotides match TRBD1. The V gene end was trimmed by 6 bases and the J gene end by 8 bases; junction bases not matched to a gene: 11. Per the germline V gene, CDR1 is MNHEY and CDR2 is SVGAGI. The CDR3 is 14 residues long. CDR3: CASRTIQQGGGYTF. The CDR3 DNA follows: TGTGCCAGCAGAACGATACAACAGGGGGGAGGCTACACCTTC.

This chain joins TRBV14 and TRBJ2-3; weak D call: TRBD1 (6 bases). V lost 4 bases and J lost 4, with 18 bases in between. Germline V gene sequence: CDR1 SGHDN, CDR2 FVKESK. This CDR3 spans 16 amino acids. For the CDR3, the DNA is TGTGCCAGCAGCCCTCCAGGGGTGGCGATCTCAGATACGCAGTATTTT. It translates to CASSPPGVAISDTQYF.

The rearrangement joins TRBV4-1 to TRBJ2-5, with TRBD2 matching 7 bases. CDR1 and CDR2 (germline): MGHRA, YSYEKL. CDR3 length equals 13 residues. The CDR3 spells CPLRTREQETQYF. The CDR3 region has the DNA TGCCCCTTACGGACTAGGGAACAAGAGACCCAGTACTTC.

For this clone: A read error is possible here, since a much larger clone lies one base away. The sample holds other DNA sequences that translate to the same CDR3. V gene TRBV6-2 or TRBV6-3 combines with J gene TRBJ1-5; no clear D. Germline V gene data show CDR1 as MNHEY and CDR2 as SVGEGT. The V end was cut by 2 bases, the J end by 3 bases, with 11 bases between. This CDR3 is built from 15 residues. The CDR3 DNA is TGTGCCAGCAGTTACCTCTGGGCTGTCAATCAGCCCCAGCATTTT. It specifies CASSYLWAVNQPQHF.

The genes are TRBV6-5 and TRBJ2-1, with no clear D. CDR1 is MNHEY and CDR2 is SVGAGI in the germline V gene. This CDR3 has 13 amino acids. The germline V and J ends were trimmed by 5 bases and 12 bases, with 17 bases remaining between them. Here the CDR3 reads CASSPGLLMGQFF. The CDR3 coding sequence is TGTGCCAGCAGTCCGGGTCTCCTCATGGGGCAGTTCTTC.

The chain joins TRBV19 to TRBJ2-1; 10 bases line up with TRBD2. The CDR3 loop spans 14 amino acids. Trimming took 4 bases from V and 7 from J; bases not matched to a gene: 4. Germline V gene sequence: CDR1 LNHDA, CDR2 SQIVND (reference sequence). In DNA, the CDR3 is TGTGCCAGTAGTACCGGGACTAGCGAGAATGAGCAGTTCTTC. Protein product: CASSTGTSENEQFF.

This rearrangement joins TRBV2 to TRBJ1-6; TRBD1 agrees at 11 bases. Germline CDR1 SNHLY, CDR2 FYNNEI. The CDR3 is 15 amino acids. With 3 bases clipped from V and 9 bases from J, the junction kept 4 bases outside the gene matches. CDR3 DNA sequence: TGTGCCAGCAGTGAGTTTGGGACAGGGGGTTCACCCCTCCACTTT. Translating gives CASSEFGTGGSPLHF.

The V gene is TRBV3-1 (or the pseudogene TRBV3-2), the J gene TRBJ2-7; 7 bases align to TRBD2. V shed 3 bases, J shed 5 bases, and the junction held 7 bases outside the gene matches. The germline V gene encodes CDR1 LGHDT and CDR2 YNNKEL (reference sequence). The CDR3 is 14 residues long. The CDR3 bases are TGTGCCAGCAGCCAGGGGACTACCGGCCACGAGCAGTACTTC. The encoded protein is CASSQGTTGHEQYF.

The rearrangement joins TRBV6-2 or TRBV6-3 to TRBJ1-1; no reliable D call. The CDR3 covers 16 residues. V lost 5 bases to trimming and J lost 2 bases, with 18 bases between them. Germline loops: CDR1 MNHEY, CDR2 SVGEGT. The CDR3 spells CASSPDGKPSNTEAFF. In DNA, the CDR3 is TGTGCCAGCAGTCCCGACGGAAAGCCTAGTAACACTGAAGCTTTCTTT.

The gene calls are TRBV28 and TRBJ2-3, with D possibly being TRBD2 (6 bases). The CDR3 is made up of 17 amino acids. V lost 4 bases, J lost 0 bases, and 17 bases lay in between. Germline CDR1 and CDR2: MDHEN and SYDVKM. The DNA of the CDR3 is TGTGCCAGCAGTTCCCTGTTGCTAGCGTTAAGCACAGATACGCAGTATTTT. Protein: CASSSLLLALSTDTQYF.

This chain uses TRBV7-9 with TRBJ1-3, with a weak D call TRBD1 (5 bases). The V gene lost 1 base and the J gene lost 0 bases, with 10 bases spanning the gap. In germline, CDR1 is SEHNR, CDR2 FQNEAQ (reference sequence). The CDR3 spans 16 residues. CDR3 region: CASSLVGGVSGNTIYF. As DNA, the CDR3 is TGTGCCAGCAGCTTAGTCGGAGGGGTCTCTGGAAACACCATATATTTT.

V usage is TRBV28 and J usage is TRBJ1-2, with D uncertain. This CDR3 spans 13 amino acids. The germline CDR1 and CDR2 sequences are MDHEN and SYDVKM. V dropped 3 bases and J dropped 4 bases, with 9 bases sitting between them. In DNA, the CDR3 is TGTGCCAGCAGTTTCCCCCATAGCTATGGCTACACCTTC. Translated, it gives CASSFPHSYGYTF.

This chain uses TRBV3-1 (or the pseudogene TRBV3-2) with TRBJ1-1; possibly TRBD1 for D (5 bases). Germline-derived CDR1 and CDR2 are LGHDT and YNNKEL (reference sequence). V lost 4 bases and J 4 bases, leaving 13 bases between the germline ends. The CDR3 is made up of 14 amino acids. CDR3 coding DNA: TGTGCCAGCAGCCTTTCAGGGTTTGGCACTGAAGCTTTCTTT. It specifies CASSLSGFGTEAFF.

V is TRBV3-1 (or the pseudogene TRBV3-2) and J is TRBJ1-1; 10 positions agree with TRBD1. This CDR3 is built from 14 residues. The germline CDR1 and CDR2 sequences are LGHDT and YNNKEL (reference sequence). V shed 4 bases and J 7 bases; nucleotides not matched to a gene: 6. CDR3: CASSPGTGEGEAFF. CDR3 DNA: TGTGCCAGCAGCCCTGGGACAGGGGAAGGTGAAGCTTTCTTT.

The chain joins TRBV28 to TRBJ2-7, with 11 bases fitting TRBD1. There are 16 residues in the CDR3. Unmatched junction bases numbered 8, after V lost 6 bases and J lost 1 base. Germline values: CDR1 MDHEN, CDR2 SYDVKM. For the CDR3, the DNA is TGTGCCAGCAGCCAACTCGGACAGGGGGCTTCCTACGAGCAGTACTTC. Protein sequence: CASSQLGQGASYEQYF.

The chain couples TRBV27 to TRBJ2-1; D perhaps matches TRBD1 (5 bases). This CDR3 contains 17 residues. V lost 0 bases to trimming and J lost 1 base, with 13 bases between them. Germline V gene lookup returns CDR1 MNHEY and CDR2 SMNVEV (reference sequence). The CDR3 nucleotides read TGTGCCAGCAGTTTATCGTGGCAGGGTATATCCTACAATGAGCAGTTCTTC. Its protein is CASSLSWQGISYNEQFF.

The chain is built from TRBV9 and TRBJ1-2, with TRBD1 matching over 8 bases. The trim removed 3 bases at V and 2 bases at J, leaving 3 bases unmatched. The CDR3 covers 14 residues. Per germline, CDR1 SGDLS and CDR2 YYNGEE. CDR3 region: CASSARQGNYGYTF. DNA for the CDR3: TGTGCCAGCAGCGCTAGACAGGGGAACTATGGCTACACCTTC.

In this sample, this clone turned up a few times. The J gene is TRBJ1-2, the V gene TRBV19; maybe TRBD1 (5 bases). This CDR3 comprises 14 residues. The ends were cut back, 4 bases at V and 4 bases at J, with 13 bases in the middle. Germline CDR1 is LNHDA and CDR2 is SQIVND (reference sequence). In DNA form, the CDR3 reads TGTGCCAGTAGTAGGCCTACTGACAGCTATGGCTACACCTTC. It encodes CASSRPTDSYGYTF.

By share, this clone counts as medium-sized. The rearrangement joins TRBV6-4 to TRBJ2-1; the D gene is possibly TRBD2 (6 bases). The germline CDR1 and CDR2 sequences are MRHNA and SNTAGT. This CDR3 is 16 amino acids long. Trimming shortened V by 4 bases and J by 4 bases, and 17 bases separated the two germline ends. CDR3 sequence reads: CASSAARGYSYNEQFF. For the CDR3, the DNA is TGTGCCAGCAGTGCTGCGCGGGGTTATTCGTACAATGAGCAGTTCTTC.

CDR3 amino acids: CASSLRTGLITDTQYF. The CDR3 region has the DNA TGTGCCAGTAGTCTCCGGACAGGACTAATCACAGATACGCAGTATTTT. The J gene is TRBJ2-3, the V gene TRBV19; maybe TRBD1 (7 bases). Trimming pared 5 bases from V and 2 bases from J, leaving 17 bases between. Germline V CDR1 and CDR2: LNHDA, SQIVND (reference sequence). CDR3 length: 16 amino acids. Full variable domain (missing parts from reference TRBV19 and TRBJ2-3): DGGITQSPKYLFRKEGQNVTLSCEQNLNHDAMYWYRQDPGQGLRLIYYSQIVNDFQKGDIAEGYSVSREKKESFPLTVTSAQKNPTAFYLCASSLRTGLITDTQYFGPGTRLTVL.

The rearrangement joins TRBV18 to TRBJ2-7; 9 nucleotides line up with TRBD2. The CDR3 spans 16 residues. J gave up 4 bases and V 5 bases, and 12 bases lay outside the gene matches. CDR1 and CDR2 (germline): KGHSH, LQKENI. The CDR3 is CASSSLSGGRRYEQYF. The CDR3 nucleotides read TGTGCCAGCTCAAGCCTGAGCGGGGGGCGGCGTTACGAGCAGTACTTC.

In this sample, this clone turned up once. J is TRBJ1-2 and V is TRBV27; 7 positions match TRBD1. Trimming took 10 bases from V and 0 from J; bases not matched to a gene: 5. Germline lookup yields CDR1 MNHEY and CDR2 SMNVEV (reference sequence). The CDR3 sequence is 13 residues long. This chain's CDR3 is CATGTAANYGYTF. Written as DNA, the CDR3 is TGTGCCACAGGGACAGCCGCTAACTATGGCTACACCTTC.